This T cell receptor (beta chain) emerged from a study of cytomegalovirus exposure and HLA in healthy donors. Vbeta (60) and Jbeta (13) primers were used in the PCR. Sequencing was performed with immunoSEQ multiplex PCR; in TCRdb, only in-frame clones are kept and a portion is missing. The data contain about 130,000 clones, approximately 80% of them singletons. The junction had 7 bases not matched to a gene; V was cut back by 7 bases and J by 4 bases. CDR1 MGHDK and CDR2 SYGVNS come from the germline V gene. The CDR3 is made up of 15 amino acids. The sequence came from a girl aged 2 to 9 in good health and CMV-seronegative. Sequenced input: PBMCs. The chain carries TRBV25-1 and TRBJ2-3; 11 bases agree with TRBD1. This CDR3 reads CASTPDRGLADTQYF. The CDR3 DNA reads TGTGCCAGCACCCCGGACAGGGGGCTCGCAGATACGCAGTATTTT. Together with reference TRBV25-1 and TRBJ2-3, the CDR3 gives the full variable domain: EADIYQTPRYLVIGTGKKITLECSQTMGHDKMYWYQQDPGMELHLIHYSYGVNSTEKGDLSSESTVSRIRTEHFPLTLESARPSHTSQYLCASTPDRGLADTQYFGPGTRLTVL.